This section outlines one T cell receptor beta chain sequence together with its context. Antigen specificity is unknown. It was cDNA, reverse transcribed from extracted RNA, that served as the sequencing template. The method was immunoSEQ multiplex PCR; TCRdb's version includes in-frame clones alone and lacks a portion of them. This table holds roughly 100,000 clones, less than 70% found once. This sample was taken from a study of CD8+ T cells in alopecia areata. In germline, CDR1 is SGHRS, CDR2 YFSETQ. With V trimmed by 4 bases and J by 3 bases, 13 bases remained unmatched. This CDR3 region has 18 residues. Study-wide results and caveats: Normal skin contains resident alphabeta T cells, and these are also sequenced in scalp samples.

The TCR sequence derives from a human donor in good health. The V call is TRBV5-1, the J call TRBJ2-5; TRBD2 aligns across 12 bases. Sequencing was done on a sample of CD4+ T cells sorted from blood. The CDR3 DNA reads as TGCGCCAGCAGCCCCGGACTAGCGGGACGCAGGTTGGAAGAGACCCAGTACTTC. Translated, it gives CASSPGLAGRRLEETQYF.